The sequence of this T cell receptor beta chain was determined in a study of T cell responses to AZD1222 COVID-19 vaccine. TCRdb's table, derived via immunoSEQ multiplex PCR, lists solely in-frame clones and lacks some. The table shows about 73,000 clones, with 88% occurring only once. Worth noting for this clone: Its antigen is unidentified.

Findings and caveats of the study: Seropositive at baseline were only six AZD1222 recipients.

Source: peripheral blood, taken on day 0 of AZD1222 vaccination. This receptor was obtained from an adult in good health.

CDR3 DNA sequence: TGTGCCAGCTCACCCGGTGCAACTAATGAAAAACTGTTTTTT. Residues: CASSPGATNEKLFF. This rearrangement joins TRBV18 to TRBJ1-4, with D unclear. Germline CDR1 reads KGHSH; CDR2 reads LQKENI. The CDR3 length is 14 residues. The V gene lost 3 bases and the J gene lost 0 bases, with 5 bases spanning the gap.